These 16 T cell receptor beta chains came from one sample sequenced in a study of shared clonotypes between healthy human individuals (dated by TCRdb to 2020 to 2021). Library generation was performed with the immunoSEQ multiplex PCR assay. What TCRdb holds here is the immuneACCESS table cut down to in-frame rearrangements. Part of the clones is not present; checked against another copy, under half of the missing clones reflect an unresolved V gene, and the others are unexplained. The sample yields hundreds of thousands of clones; 90% to 97% were counted once. The ten largest clones capture 0.05% to 0.07% of the sample. The sequenced material came from naive CD4+ T cells sorted from blood. The cell subset or site label on this specimen signifies: CD45RA+ positively selected. These receptors were taken from a woman aged 25 to 45 in good health.

V usage is TRBV7-2 and J usage is TRBJ1-1, with D possibly matching TRBD1 (5 bases). The CDR3 loop spans 14 amino acids. V was pared by 4 bases and J by 4 bases, with 13 bases between. Germline lookup yields CDR1 SGHTA and CDR2 FQGNSA. The CDR3 loop is CASSSGGLRTEAFF. The CDR3 bases are TGTGCCAGCAGCTCGGGGGGGTTGCGCACTGAAGCTTTCTTT.

The gene calls are TRBV29-1 and TRBJ1-1; D is undetermined. Germline V gene lookup returns CDR1 SQVTM and CDR2 ANQGSEA. Trimming cost V 1 base and J 1 base, with 7 bases left between them. This CDR3 comprises 13 residues. CDR3 loop: CSVEGKQNTEAFF. CDR3 sequence (DNA): TGCAGCGTTGAAGGTAAACAGAACACTGAAGCTTTCTTT. The full variable domain, completed using reference TRBV29-1 and TRBJ1-1, is SAVISQKPSRDICQRGTSLTIQCQVDSQVTMMFWYRQQPGQSLTLIATANQGSEATYESGFVIDKFPISRPNLTFSTLTVSNMSPEDSSIYLCSVEGKQNTEAFFGQGTRLTVV.

J is TRBJ1-2 and V is TRBV7-7; 10 bases are a match to TRBD1. The CDR3 runs 16 residues. Germline CDR1 is SSHAT and CDR2 is FNYEAQ (reference sequence). With V trimmed by 3 bases and J by 4 bases, 8 bases remained unmatched. The CDR3 here is CASSFPLTGGCYGYTF. The CDR3 bases are TGTGCCAGCAGCTTCCCCTTGACAGGGGGCTGCTATGGCTACACCTTC. The entire variable domain, with the rest obtained from reference TRBV7-7 and TRBJ1-2, is as follows: GAGVSQSPRYKVTKRGQDVTLRCDPISSHATLYWYQQALGQGPEFLTYFNYEAQPDKSGLPSDRFSAERPEGSISTLTIQRTEQRDSAMYRCASSFPLTGGCYGYTFGSGTRLTVV.

This chain connects TRBV11-2 to TRBJ1-6, with D perhaps TRBD1 (6 bases). Trimming removed 6 bases at V and 0 bases at J, with 6 bases between. CDR3 length: 14 amino acids. Germline V gene sequence: CDR1 SGHAT, CDR2 FQNNGV. CDR3 loop: CASRQGSYNSPLHF. CDR3 sequence (DNA): TGTGCCAGCAGACAGGGCTCCTATAATTCACCCCTCCACTTT.

This sequence joins TRBV19 and TRBJ2-7; TRBD2 matches 10 bases. V trimming: 5 bases; J trimming: 0 bases; junction bases outside the gene matches: 4. The CDR3 covers 15 residues. Germline V gene data show CDR1 as LNHDA and CDR2 as SQIVND (reference sequence). This CDR3 is CASSPRTSGSYEQYF. Here the CDR3 DNA reads TGTGCCAGTAGTCCCCGGACTAGCGGCTCCTACGAGCAGTACTTC.

The J gene is TRBJ2-3, the V gene TRBV5-4, with 10 bases aligning to TRBD2. The CDR3 covers 16 residues. CDR1 SGHNT and CDR2 YYREEE come from the germline V gene (reference sequence). The ends lost 4 bases at V and 4 bases at J; junction bases unmatched: 9. The CDR3 loop is CASSPGVAGGSDTQYF. In DNA form, the CDR3 reads TGTGCCAGCAGCCCCGGAGTAGCGGGAGGTTCAGATACGCAGTATTTT.

The genes are TRBV27 and TRBJ2-1; D ambiguous. V was clipped by 0 bases and J by 5 bases, with 5 bases between them. The V gene's germline CDR1 is MNHEY and CDR2 SMNVEV (reference sequence). This CDR3 has 13 residues. The CDR3 region is CASSLSTHNEQFF. The CDR3 nucleotides read TGTGCCAGCAGTTTATCGACGCACAATGAGCAGTTCTTC.

The chain combines TRBV5-1 with TRBJ1-1; D is uncertain. Looked up from germline, CDR1 is SGHRS and CDR2 is YFSETQ. This CDR3 region has 15 residues. Trimming removed 4 bases from V and 0 bases from J, with 13 bases in between. The CDR3 sequence is CASSPQRRMNTEAFF. The CDR3 DNA reads TGCGCCAGCAGCCCCCAGCGGAGGATGAACACTGAAGCTTTCTTT.

This clone appeared a single time. The genes are TRBV2 and TRBJ2-7; tentatively, D is TRBD1 (5 bases). The CDR3 has 14 residues. Trimming stripped 4 bases from V and 0 bases from J, with 10 bases between. CDR1 and CDR2 (germline): SNHLY, FYNNEI. The CDR3: CASSVQGFSYEQYF. The CDR3, as DNA: TGTGCCAGCAGTGTTCAGGGTTTCTCCTACGAGCAGTACTTC.

V gene TRBV7-9 combines with J gene TRBJ1-2; D ambiguous. The CDR3 extends over 13 amino acids. V shed 3 bases and J shed 8 bases, with 13 bases lying between them. In germline, CDR1 is SEHNR, CDR2 FQNEAQ (reference sequence). CDR3 in amino acids: CASSFVSSGGYTF. CDR3 DNA sequence: TGTGCCAGCAGCTTTGTCTCCTCTGGAGGCTACACCTTC.

The CDR3 loop reads CATSRDNGALNEKLFF. The DNA for the CDR3 is TGTGCCACCAGCAGAGATAACGGGGCCCTTAATGAAAAACTGTTTTTT. This chain links TRBV15 with TRBJ1-4; possible D gene TRBD1, 5 bases. The CDR3 runs to 16 residues. In germline, CDR1 is LNHNV, CDR2 YYDKDF (reference sequence). Trimming stripped 0 bases from V and 4 bases from J, with 12 bases between.

This clone is a singleton in its sample. The V and J genes are TRBV28 and TRBJ1-3; a possible D gene is TRBD1 (5 bases). V gave up 4 bases and J gave up 0 bases, with 7 bases separating them. Germline V gives CDR1 MDHEN, CDR2 SYDVKM. This CDR3 is built from 14 residues. CDR3 protein: CASSSGTSGNTIYF. CDR3 in DNA: TGTGCCAGCAGTTCCGGGACCTCTGGAAACACCATATATTTT.

The rearrangement links TRBV28 to TRBJ2-7; D tentatively fits TRBD1 or TRBD2 (5 bases each). The CDR3 runs 14 residues. The V and J ends lost 7 bases and 5 bases respectively, with 18 bases between them. Germline CDR1 reads MDHEN; CDR2 reads SYDVKM. The CDR3 spells CASTPGEGRHEQYF. CDR3 nucleotide sequence: TGTGCCAGCACCCCAGGAGAGGGACGGCACGAGCAGTACTTC.

This chain links TRBV30 with TRBJ2-1; possibly TRBD2 for D (6 bases). The germline CDR1 and CDR2 sequences are GTSNPN and SVGIG (reference sequence). Trimming removed 0 bases at V and 6 bases at J, with 15 bases between. The CDR3 loop spans 15 amino acids. Here the CDR3 DNA reads TGTGCCTGGAGTGTACGGGGGAGGCCTTTCAATGAGCAGTTCTTC. Residues: CAWSVRGRPFNEQFF.

The count of this clone is one. The rearrangement uses TRBV30 and TRBJ2-1; D not certain. V lost 4 bases and J lost 4, with 14 bases in between. The CDR3 is 14 residues long. Germline CDR1 and CDR2: GTSNPN and SVGIG (reference sequence). DNA for the CDR3: TGTGCCTGGACCAGGACCCCTTCATACAATGAGCAGTTCTTC. The encoded protein is CAWTRTPSYNEQFF.

The chain carries TRBV9 and TRBJ2-2, with 13 bases aligning to TRBD2. J lost 7 bases, V lost 7 bases, and 7 bases had no gene match. The CDR3 is 15 amino acids. Germline CDR1 is SGDLS and CDR2 is YYNGEE. The CDR3 loop reads CASGRLAGGSGELFF. DNA of the CDR3: TGTGCCAGCGGAAGACTAGCGGGAGGAAGCGGGGAGCTGTTTTTT.